This T cell receptor beta chain was captured by sequencing in a study of T cells in Graves' hyperthyroidism and ophthalmopathy. Researchers took RNA transcripts and amplified the TCR beta CDR3 regions from them. During a first-round RT-PCR of the TCR CDR3, the HTBI primer set was used. TCRdb called the multiplex PCR reads again in MiXCR, with one record for every CDR3 protein. The repertoire holds 300,000 to 400,000 distinct CDR3 sequences, with under 20% as singletons. Germline trimming cut 2 bases from V and 0 bases from J; bases unmatched to any gene: 7. The CDR3 covers 17 residues. The V gene's germline CDR1 is MGHDK and CDR2 SYGVNS.

The sequencing sample was made of blood. This sequence was found in a man younger than 35 with Graves' ophthalmopathy. The rearrangement links TRBV25-1 to TRBJ1-3; 7 bases match TRBD1. The CDR3 region is CASSESWAGGSGNTIYF. CDR3 in DNA: TGTGCCAGCAGTGAAAGTTGGGCAGGGGGCTCTGGAAACACCATATATTTT.